The T cell receptor (beta chain) described here comes from a study of post-analysis software for immune sequencing data. Study-wide results and caveats: With TRBV5-6, TRBV5-1 and TRBV20-1 included, several TRBV segments were more frequent in patients than in controls.

Trimming removed 3 bases from V and 7 bases from J; junction bases left unmatched: 10. CDR3 length: 15 residues. Germline CDR1 is DFQATT and CDR2 is SNEGSKA (reference sequence). This clonotype was recorded a few times. The antigen is not known. Prepared TCR beta cDNA libraries contained unique molecular identifiers. One entry per CDR3 protein, called by TCRdb with MiXCR from the PCR reads. The profile shows almost 700,000 distinct CDR3 sequences, more than 50% of them singletons. The sample taken for sequencing was blood. The V call is TRBV20-1, the J call TRBJ2-1; TRBD2 agrees at 9 bases. The clonotype originates from a girl aged 2 to 10 with multiple sclerosis. This CDR3 is CSASKPGTSRNEQFF. CDR3 coding DNA: TGCAGTGCTAGTAAACCGGGGACTAGCCGGAATGAGCAGTTCTTC.